This entry is about one T cell receptor (beta chain). Its antigen is not identified. The data stem from a study of T cell responses to AZD1222 COVID-19 vaccine. Study observations and caveats: CD4 TCRs associated with vaccination spanned spike, dominating at 160-218 and 743-854. Reportedly, nearly half of unique spike TCRs recognized epitopes outside B.1.351/B.1.1.7 mutations. Spike-specific TCR breadth rose after two AZD1222 doses, and depth rose as well.

TCRdb's copy holds only in-frame clones and misses some; the assay was immunoSEQ multiplex PCR. The sample holds about 160,000 clones; approximately 90% are singletons and the top ten take around 2%. The germline V gene encodes CDR1 SGHTA and CDR2 FQGNSA. The CDR3 consists of 16 residues. The V and J ends lost 3 bases and 5 bases, in that order; junction bases with no gene match: 5. The source material was peripheral blood, sampled on day 0 of AZD1222 vaccination. The V and J genes are TRBV7-2 and TRBJ2-2; 11 nucleotides line up with TRBD2. This TCR came from an adult in good health. The CDR3, as DNA: TGTGCCAGCAGCTTGGGGACTAGCGGTTTTACCGGGGAGCTGTTTTTT. Translated, it gives CASSLGTSGFTGELFF.